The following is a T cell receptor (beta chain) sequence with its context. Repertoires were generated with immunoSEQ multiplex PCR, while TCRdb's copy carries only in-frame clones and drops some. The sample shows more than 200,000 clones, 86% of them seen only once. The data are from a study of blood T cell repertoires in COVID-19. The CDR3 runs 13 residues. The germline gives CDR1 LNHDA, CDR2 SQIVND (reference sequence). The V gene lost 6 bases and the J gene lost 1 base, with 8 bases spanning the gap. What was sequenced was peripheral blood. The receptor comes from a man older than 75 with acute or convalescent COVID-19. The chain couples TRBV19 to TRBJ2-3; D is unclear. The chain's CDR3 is CASRRSRTDTQYF. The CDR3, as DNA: TGTGCCAGTAGGAGAAGCCGCACAGATACGCAGTATTTT.